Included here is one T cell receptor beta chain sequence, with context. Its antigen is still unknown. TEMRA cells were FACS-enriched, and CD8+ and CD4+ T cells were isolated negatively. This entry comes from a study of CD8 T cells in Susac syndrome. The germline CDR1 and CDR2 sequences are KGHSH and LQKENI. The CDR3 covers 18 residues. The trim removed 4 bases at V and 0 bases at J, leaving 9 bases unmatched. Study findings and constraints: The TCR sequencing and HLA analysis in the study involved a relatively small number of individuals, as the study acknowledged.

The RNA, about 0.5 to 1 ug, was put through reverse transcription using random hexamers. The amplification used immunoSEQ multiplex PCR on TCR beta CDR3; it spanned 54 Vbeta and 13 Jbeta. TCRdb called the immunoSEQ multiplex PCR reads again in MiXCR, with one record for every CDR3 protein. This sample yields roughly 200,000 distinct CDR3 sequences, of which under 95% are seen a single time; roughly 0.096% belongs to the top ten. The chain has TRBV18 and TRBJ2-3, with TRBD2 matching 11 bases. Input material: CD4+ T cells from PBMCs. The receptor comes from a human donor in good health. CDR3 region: CASSRRTSGGPSTDTQYF. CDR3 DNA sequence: TGTGCCAGCTCACGACGCACTAGCGGGGGTCCCAGCACAGATACGCAGTATTTT.